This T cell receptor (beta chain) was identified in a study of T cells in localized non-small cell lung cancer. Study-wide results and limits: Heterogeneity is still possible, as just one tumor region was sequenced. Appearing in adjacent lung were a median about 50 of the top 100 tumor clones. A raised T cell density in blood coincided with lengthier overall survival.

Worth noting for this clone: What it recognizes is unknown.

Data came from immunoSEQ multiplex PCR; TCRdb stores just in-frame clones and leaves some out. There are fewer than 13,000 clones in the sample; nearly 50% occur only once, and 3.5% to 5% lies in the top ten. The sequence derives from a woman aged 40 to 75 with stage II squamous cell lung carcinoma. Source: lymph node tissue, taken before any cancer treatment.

The CDR3 loop is CASSFGGGGDTQYF. Written as DNA, the CDR3 is TGTGCCAGCAGCTTTGGTGGAGGGGGAGATACGCAGTATTTT. This chain connects TRBV11-3 to TRBJ2-3; D might be TRBD1 or TRBD2, each matching 6 bases. Germline lookup yields CDR1 SGHNT and CDR2 YENEEA. CDR3 length equals 14 residues. Trimming removed 3 bases from V and 5 bases from J, with 12 bases in between.